The sequence of this T cell receptor beta chain was determined in a study of blood T cells in healthy people across ages. Study-level results: Unknown CMV status may confound age-related changes in expanded clones.

Every sample yielded at least 6.5 million isolated PBMCs. Trimming took off 0 bases at V and 1 base at J, with 0 bases between the two ends. CDR3 length: 13 amino acids. The second PCR ran about 6 to 11 cycles with a sample-barcoded 5' primer and J-beta primers. TCRdb fed the 5' RACE reads into MiXCR, producing one record per CDR3 protein. The data hold almost 800,000 distinct CDR3 sequences, with over 45% observed a single time. This clonotype was counted ten times or more. Its target is not known. The gene calls are TRBV12-3 or TRBV12-4 and TRBJ1-4, with D unclear. The clonotype originates from a man aged 25 to 40 in good health. The source material was blood. This CDR3 reads CASSLATNEKLFF. In DNA form, the CDR3 reads TGTGCCAGCAGTTTAGCAACTAATGAAAAACTGTTTTTT.